A selection of T cell receptor beta chains follows, all from one sample in a study of early T cells in non-severe SARS-CoV-2 infection. TCRdb fed the 5' RACE reads into MiXCR, producing one record per CDR3 protein. This sample carries more than 65,000 distinct CDR3 sequences, roughly 13% of them seen once, and the ten largest clones take 1% to 1.4%. The sample consisted of whole blood. These receptors originate from an adult who was a healthcare worker with PCR-confirmed SARS-CoV-2 infection or an uninfected control (not recorded which). CDR3s include the opening cysteine and the closing phenylalanine or tryptophan. Fields, in order: clone size, D gene, V gene, J gene, CDR3 DNA, CDR3 protein. D genes are given only for firm matches. Part of the rows lack a size; the others show once, few, many or a class for expanded clones.

-,-,TRBV7-9,TRBJ1-2,TGTGCCAGCAGCTTAGATGTGAATGGCTACACCTTC,CASSLDVNGYTF
-,-,TRBV11-2,TRBJ2-1,TGTGCCAGCAGCCGTGGGGCTGGGGTTTACAATGAGCAGTTCTTC,CASSRGAGVYNEQFF
many,-,TRBV28,TRBJ1-2,TGTGCCAGCAGTTCCCAGGGTTTCTACACCTTC,CASSSQGFYTF
-,-,TRBV20-1,TRBJ1-1,TGCAGTGCTAAGGATTGGGGGATGAACACTGAAGCTTTCTTT,CSAKDWGMNTEAFF
-,-,TRBV29-1,TRBJ2-3,TGCAGCGTTGAATCCGGCGACAACACAGATACGCAGTATTTT,CSVESGDNTDTQYF
-,TRBD1,TRBV29-1,TRBJ2-7,TGCAGCGTTGAGGGACAGAACTACGAGCAGTACTTC,CSVEGQNYEQYF
many,TRBD2,TRBV12-3/TRBV12-4,TRBJ2-7,TGTGCCAGCAGTACCCAGGGACTAGGCGAGCAGTACTTC,CASSTQGLGEQYF
-,TRBD1,TRBV6-2/TRBV6-3,TRBJ1-2,TGTGCCAGCAGTTATTCACCCATGCGACAGGGACTATATCGCTACACCTTC,CASSYSPMRQGLYRYTF
many,-,TRBV29-1,TRBJ2-2,TGCAGCGTTCCCCAGGGTAACACCGGGGAGCTGTTTTTT,CSVPQGNTGELFF
few,-,TRBV28,TRBJ1-1,TGTGCCAGCAGTTTACATATAACTGAAGCTTTCTTT,CASSLHITEAFF
many,-,TRBV12-3/TRBV12-4,TRBJ1-1,TGTGCCAGCACCTCCGGAGGCATGAACACTGAAGCTTTCTTT,CASTSGGMNTEAFF
few,-,TRBV28,TRBJ1-1,TGTGCCAGCAGATTCGGGCAGGGGCAGAACACTGAAGCTTTCTTT,CASRFGQGQNTEAFF
-,-,TRBV27,TRBJ1-1,TGTGCCAGCAACACAAGGCTAACCGAGAACACTGAAGCTTTCTTT,CASNTRLTENTEAFF
-,TRBD1,TRBV4-2,TRBJ2-7,TGTGCCAGCAGCCAAGGTCAGGGGGCCGGAGGTTGGGCGCAGTACTTC,CASSQGQGAGGWAQYF
many,-,TRBV5-6,TRBJ2-2,TGTGCCAGCAGAACGACCGGGACTCAGGCCGGGGAGCTGTTTTTT,CASRTTGTQAGELFF
-,-,TRBV18,TRBJ2-7,TGTGCCAGCTCACCAAGGGGGACCTACGAGCAGTACTTC,CASSPRGTYEQYF
few,TRBD2,TRBV7-2,TRBJ2-7,TGTGCCAGCAGCTCACCTAGCGGGATCTACGAGCAGTACTTC,CASSSPSGIYEQYF
-,-,TRBV6-5,TRBJ2-5,TGTGCCAGCAGTTACTCGGGGACCCAGTACTTC,CASSYSGTQYF
few,TRBD2,TRBV7-2,TRBJ2-7,TGTGCCAGCAGCTTAACTAGCGGGAACCTCTACGAGCAGTACTTC,CASSLTSGNLYEQYF
-,-,TRBV9,TRBJ1-5,TGTGCCAGCAGCGTAGGGGCAGCTTTTAATCAGCCCCAGCATTTT,CASSVGAAFNQPQHF
many,-,TRBV5-1,TRBJ1-1,TGCGCCAGCAGCCCAAATAGGCTCCGTAACACTGAAGCTTTCTTT,CASSPNRLRNTEAFF
few,TRBD2,TRBV7-7,TRBJ2-5,TGTGCTAGCAGCTTAGGTAGCGGGGCAGAGACCCAGTACTTC,CASSLGSGAETQYF
-,TRBD1,TRBV28,TRBJ2-7,TGTGCCAGCAGTTTGAAACAGGGGGCAGGAGAGCAGTACTTC,CASSLKQGAGEQYF
few,-,TRBV6-6,TRBJ1-5,TGTGCCAGCAGTTACCCCGGACTATCCGAGGCCCAGCATTTT,CASSYPGLSEAQHF
few,TRBD1,TRBV6-5,TRBJ2-3,TGTGCCAGCAGTCGACAGGGTATCGCAGATACGCAGTATTTT,CASSRQGIADTQYF
-,-,TRBV7-7,TRBJ2-2,TGTGCCAGCAGCTTGCTGGGTTCCGGGGAGCTGTTTTTT,CASSLLGSGELFF
-,-,TRBV6-2/TRBV6-3,TRBJ1-5,TGTGCCAGCAGAAAGGGGGGGCTCAGCAATCAGCCCCAGCATTTT,CASRKGGLSNQPQHF
few,-,TRBV7-8,TRBJ1-1,TGTGCCAGCAGCCTTCAACGGGCAGCGAACACTGAAGCTTTCTTT,CASSLQRAANTEAFF
-,-,TRBV6-1,TRBJ2-1,TGTGCCAGCAGTGTAGTGAGAAGCTCCTACAATGAGCAGTTCTTC,CASSVVRSSYNEQFF
few,-,TRBV3-1,TRBJ2-2,TGTGCCAGCAGCCATCTAGACACCGGGGAGCTGTTTTTT,CASSHLDTGELFF
few,-,TRBV7-2,TRBJ2-2,TGTGCCAGCAGCCAAAGGGGTTCGGGCGGGGAGCTGTTTTTT,CASSQRGSGGELFF
many,TRBD1,TRBV10-2,TRBJ2-1,TGCGCCAGCAGTGTCAGGGGGCTCTACAATGAGCAGTTCTTC,CASSVRGLYNEQFF
-,TRBD2,TRBV29-1,TRBJ2-7,TGCAGCGTTGCTGGCACCGGGGGGAACGAGCAGTACTTC,CSVAGTGGNEQYF
-,-,TRBV3-1,TRBJ1-4,TGTGCCAGCAGCCATAACAGGCAGGCTAATGAAAAACTGTTTTTT,CASSHNRQANEKLFF
many,-,TRBV4-3,TRBJ1-6,TGCGCCAGCAGCCAAGATCTTCCAGATTCAAGCTCCTATAATTCACCCCTCCACTTT,CASSQDLPDSSSYNSPLHF
many,TRBD1,TRBV29-1,TRBJ2-7,TGCAGCGTTCATTCCGGGACAGGGGAGCAGTACTTC,CSVHSGTGEQYF
few,-,TRBV10-3,TRBJ2-1,TGTGCCATCAGTAAGGACCCTGTGAATGAGCAGTTCTTC,CAISKDPVNEQFF
many,-,TRBV15,TRBJ1-2,TGTGCCACCAGCAGACCAGGGTTTGCGGACGGCTACACCTTC,CATSRPGFADGYTF
-,TRBD1,TRBV2,TRBJ1-1,TGTGCCAGCAGTGACCGACAGGGAGGCATGAACACTGAAGCTTTCTTT,CASSDRQGGMNTEAFF
few,-,TRBV12-3/TRBV12-4,TRBJ1-1,TGTGCCAGCAGTTCCCCCCAATACAGGAACACTGAAGCTTTCTTT,CASSSPQYRNTEAFF
many,-,TRBV19,TRBJ2-6,TGTGCCAGTAGTATATCACAGGCTGGGGCCAACGTCCTGACTTTC,CASSISQAGANVLTF
many,TRBD1,TRBV10-1,TRBJ2-7,TGCGCCAGCAGTGAGGGACAGGGTGATTCCTACGAGCAGTACTTC,CASSEGQGDSYEQYF
many,-,TRBV7-9,TRBJ1-6,TGTGCCAGCAGCTTAACATTCAGTGCAGGGGACGATTCACCCCTCCACTTT,CASSLTFSAGDDSPLHF
few,TRBD2,TRBV13,TRBJ2-1,TGTGCCAGCAGCTTAGAGGCGGGGGGGCCCAACAATGAGCAGTTCTTC,CASSLEAGGPNNEQFF
-,-,TRBV18,TRBJ1-1,TGTGCCAGCTCACCAACAGGGTTTGAAGCTTTCTTT,CASSPTGFEAFF
-,-,TRBV29-1,TRBJ1-2,TGCAGCGTCGCACAGGCTAACTATGGCTACACCTTC,CSVAQANYGYTF
-,-,TRBV7-9,TRBJ1-2,TGTGCCAGCAGCTTAGCGGTCCAGGGGCCACCTAACTATGGCTACACCTTC,CASSLAVQGPPNYGYTF
-,-,TRBV27,TRBJ2-2,TGTGCCAGCAGCCCACAGGGTTGGGACACCGGGGAGCTGTTTTTT,CASSPQGWDTGELFF
-,-,TRBV6-5,TRBJ1-1,TGTGCCAGCCAACGGGGGCCGAACACTGAAGCTTTCTTT,CASQRGPNTEAFF
few,TRBD2,TRBV11-2,TRBJ2-7,TGTGCCAGCAGCTTAGGGACTAGCGGGGGCGTCCTCGAGCAGTACTTC,CASSLGTSGGVLEQYF
many,-,TRBV28,TRBJ2-2,TGTGCCAGCAGTCCCCGGGAAAGTACCGGGGAGCTGTTTTTT,CASSPRESTGELFF
many,TRBD1,TRBV5-1,TRBJ1-6,TGCGCCAGCAGCGTAGGGACAGGCCCAGCCTATAATTCACCCCTCCACTTT,CASSVGTGPAYNSPLHF
-,-,TRBV5-5,TRBJ2-7,TGTGCCAGCAGCTTAGCTAGGACATCTAGCTCCTACGAGCAGTACTTC,CASSLARTSSSYEQYF